This T cell receptor beta chain was profiled in a study of CD8 T cells in Susac syndrome. A quantity of about 0.5 to 1 ug RNA underwent reverse transcription using random hexamers. TCR beta CDR3 was amplified by immunoSEQ multiplex PCR. This amplification extended across 54 Vbeta and 13 Jbeta segments. TCRdb reprocessed the immunoSEQ multiplex PCR reads via MiXCR and lists one record per CDR3 protein. Of about 200,000 distinct CDR3 sequences detected, 90% to 95% appear once; the ten largest clones hold around 0.1%. Comments on this clonotype: Its antigen is still unknown.

Study-level findings and limits: The study recognized that the number of individuals in its TCR sequencing and HLA analysis was relatively small.

Trimming left V 10 bases short and J 2 bases short, with 17 bases between. Germline V gene lookup returns CDR1 ENHRY and CDR2 SYGVKD. The CDR3 is 14 residues long. TCR beta from blood CD8+ and CD4+ T cells was sequenced. The clonotype comes from a human donor in good health. The sample comprised CD4+ T cells from PBMCs. The chain uses TRBV10-3 and TRBJ2-5; D possibly corresponds to TRBD1 (6 bases). The CDR3, as DNA: TGTGCCACCAGAAGGGACACCCCTCAAGAGACCCAGTACTTC. This gives the protein CATRRDTPQETQYF.